This TCR beta chain originates from a study of T cell responses to AZD1222 COVID-19 vaccine. Broader study findings: Possibly, clonal diversity was underestimated; donors were largely white British and included more females. Recipients of two AZD1222 doses showed rising Spike-specific TCR breadth and depth.

This clone came up once. Its antigen is unidentified. Assay: immunoSEQ multiplex PCR; the TCRdb copy retains only in-frame clones and omits some. The data hold 100,000 or so clones, with around 90% observed a single time. V was shortened by 5 bases and J by 8 bases, with 13 bases between the two germline ends. This CDR3 is 14 amino acids long. Germline V gene sequence: CDR1 MDHEN, CDR2 SYDVKM. This clonotype was obtained from an adult who received the AZD1222 COVID-19 vaccine. V gene TRBV28 combines with J gene TRBJ1-6; a weak D match, TRBD1 (6 bases). This material consisted of peripheral blood, taken 28 days after the second AZD1222 dose. The CDR3 protein is CASSPTGRHSPLHF. The DNA of the CDR3 is TGTGCCAGCAGTCCAACAGGGCGGCATTCACCCCTCCACTTT.